These 32 T cell receptor beta chains came from one sample sequenced in a study of OX40 agonist ivuxolimab in advanced cancers. Assay: immunoSEQ multiplex PCR; the TCRdb copy retains only in-frame clones and omits some. This table has 60,000 or so clones, 92% appearing once. Sample: CD4+ or CD8+ T cells sorted from blood, taken in a trial of the OX40 agonist ivuxolimab. The receptor source for this set is an adult with an advanced solid tumor such as melanoma, head and neck, liver or kidney cancer.

The J gene is TRBJ1-4, the V gene TRBV6-8; a possible D gene is TRBD1 (5 bases). CDR1 and CDR2 from the germline V gene are MNHGY and SAAAGT. V gave up 11 bases and J gave up 8 bases, with 18 bases separating them. The CDR3 has 13 amino acids. CDR3 nucleotide sequence: TGTGCCGGGAACTTAGGGGCTCAAGAAAAACTGTTTTTT. It specifies CAGNLGAQEKLFF.

V is TRBV6-1 and J is TRBJ1-1; TRBD1 aligns across 10 bases. Germline trimming cut 4 bases from V and 5 bases from J; bases unmatched to any gene: 7. The CDR3 is made up of 15 amino acids. Germline CDR1 is MNHNS and CDR2 is SASEGT. CDR3 amino acids: CASSGLPGQGTEAFF. The DNA for the CDR3 is TGTGCCAGCAGTGGGCTACCGGGACAGGGGACTGAAGCTTTCTTT.

Judged by abundance, this clone is medium-sized. V and J are TRBV30 and TRBJ1-5, with D unclear. Germline V lookup: CDR1 GTSNPN, CDR2 SVGIG (reference sequence). V lost 5 bases, J lost 0 bases, and 11 bases lay in between. The CDR3 extends over 14 amino acids. The chain's CDR3 is CAWGMENSNQPQHF. For the CDR3, the DNA is TGTGCCTGGGGGATGGAGAATAGCAATCAGCCCCAGCATTTT.

This clone was picked up one time. V usage is TRBV30 and J usage is TRBJ1-5; 12 nucleotides agree with TRBD1. There are 16 residues in the CDR3. After removal of 3 bases from V and 6 bases from J, the junction contained 9 bases not matched to a gene. Germline values: CDR1 GTSNPN, CDR2 SVGIG (reference sequence). CDR3 loop: CAWSVGQGAFGQPQHF. CDR3 in DNA: TGTGCCTGGAGCGTGGGACAGGGGGCCTTCGGTCAGCCCCAGCATTTT.

This chain uses TRBV6-1 with TRBJ1-1; D gene ambiguous. The CDR3 has 15 amino acids. Germline-derived CDR1 and CDR2 are MNHNS and SASEGT. Trimming left V 5 bases short and J 1 base short, with 14 bases between. CDR3 loop: CASSPIFSGNTEAFF. The CDR3 DNA reads as TGTGCCAGCAGTCCCATATTTTCCGGGAACACTGAAGCTTTCTTT.

The rearrangement joins TRBV4-3 to TRBJ2-5; no reliable D call. V was shortened by 0 bases and J by 1 base, with 12 bases between the two germline ends. Germline CDR1 is LGHNA and CDR2 is YSLEER. CDR3 size: 16 residues. The CDR3 DNA is TGCGCCAGCAGCCAAGATTTCAGGAGAGGCCAAGAGACCCAGTACTTC. As protein: CASSQDFRRGQETQYF.

J is TRBJ2-3 and V is TRBV6-1; D call uncertain. Germline lookup yields CDR1 MNHNS and CDR2 SASEGT. V lost 1 base, J lost 0 bases, and 8 bases lay in between. The CDR3 length is 15 residues. The CDR3 loop is CASSEGAASTDTQYF. The CDR3 DNA reads TGTGCCAGCAGTGAAGGGGCAGCTAGCACAGATACGCAGTATTTT.

This clone turned up a few times. The gene calls are TRBV6-5 and TRBJ2-3; no definite D call. The CDR3 covers 15 residues. The germline CDR1 and CDR2 sequences are MNHEY and SVGAGI. Trimming took 0 bases from V and 4 from J, leaving 11 bases between them. The CDR3 spells CASSYSGSAADTQYF. CDR3 bases: TGTGCCAGCAGTTACTCGGGGTCGGCGGCAGATACGCAGTATTTT.

J is TRBJ2-7 and V is TRBV6-6; 8 positions match TRBD2. J was trimmed by 5 bases and V by 6 bases; bases with no gene match: 12. The CDR3 runs 15 residues. CDR1 is MNHNY and CDR2 is SVGAGI in the germline V gene (reference sequence). CDR3 nucleotides: TGTGCCAGCAGCCCCGGGACTAGGGGCGGCGACGAGCAGTACTTC. This translates into CASSPGTRGGDEQYF.

The chain combines TRBV4-1 with TRBJ1-2; D is unresolved. CDR1 is MGHRA, CDR2 YSYEKL, per germline. Between the trimmed V and J ends, which lost 4 bases and 4 bases, there was a span of 16 bases. CDR3 size: 15 residues. The DNA of the CDR3 is TGCGCCAGCAGCCCACCACGGGGAAGTGTCTATGGCTACACCTTC. This gives the protein CASSPPRGSVYGYTF.

The rearrangement links TRBV30 to TRBJ1-1; no firm D call. Trimming stripped 0 bases from V and 6 bases from J, with 8 bases between. Germline V gives CDR1 GTSNPN, CDR2 SVGIG (reference sequence). There are 12 residues in the CDR3. The DNA of the CDR3 is TGTGCCTGGAGTGTATCCGGCCCTGAAGCTTTCTTT. Its protein product is CAWSVSGPEAFF.

This chain connects TRBV6-6 to TRBJ1-5; D is unclear. The length of the CDR3 is 14 residues. Germline-derived CDR1 and CDR2 are MNHNY and SVGAGI (reference sequence). V was clipped by 5 bases and J by 2 bases, with 10 bases between them. Written as DNA, the CDR3 is TGTGCCAGCAGTACGGTGTCAGGCAATCAGCCCCAGCATTTT. As protein: CASSTVSGNQPQHF.

V gene TRBV5-4 combines with J gene TRBJ2-3, with a possible D match to TRBD1 (6 bases). The CDR3 is 16 residues long. The V gene lost 3 bases and the J gene lost 0 bases, with 14 bases spanning the gap. Germline assignment: CDR1 SGHNT and CDR2 YYREEE (reference sequence). CDR3 region: CASSSGTSKSTDTQYF. The DNA of the CDR3 is TGTGCCAGCAGCTCCGGGACATCGAAGAGCACAGATACGCAGTATTTT.

This chain joins TRBV7-9 and TRBJ1-1, with D possibly TRBD1 on 5 matching bases. Germline-derived CDR1 and CDR2 are SEHNR and FQNEAQ (reference sequence). This CDR3 region has 13 residues. Trimming cost V 8 bases and J 5 bases, with 15 bases left between them. The CDR3 bases are TGTGCCAGCGGCCTCGGGGGAAGGACTGAAGCTTTCTTT. Amino acids: CASGLGGRTEAFF.

The V call is TRBV28, the J call TRBJ2-5; D remains unclear. V lost 4 bases and J lost 4, with 16 bases in between. Germline V CDR1 and CDR2: MDHEN, SYDVKM. CDR3 size: 15 residues. CDR3 sequence: CASSSSLRSAETQYF. CDR3 bases: TGTGCCAGCAGTTCGTCACTAAGGTCGGCAGAGACCCAGTACTTC.

This chain connects TRBV28 to TRBJ1-3; the D gene is possibly TRBD1 (5 bases). The germline V and J ends were trimmed by 2 bases and 3 bases, with 11 bases remaining between them. CDR3 length: 15 residues. Per germline, CDR1 MDHEN and CDR2 SYDVKM. Written as DNA, the CDR3 is TGTGCCAGCAGTTTACCTGGGACGATTGGAAACACCATATATTTT. Amino acid sequence: CASSLPGTIGNTIYF.

The V call is TRBV6-5, the J call TRBJ2-1; 8 nucleotides align to TRBD2. J gave up 0 bases and V 6 bases, and 4 bases lay outside the gene matches. The CDR3 extends over 15 amino acids. Germline V gene data show CDR1 as MNHEY and CDR2 as SVGAGI. The CDR3: CASSERESSYNEQFF. As DNA, the CDR3 is TGTGCCAGCAGCGAGCGGGAGAGCTCCTACAATGAGCAGTTCTTC.

This clone appeared a single time. The chain joins TRBV7-2 to TRBJ1-6; no clear D gene. Germline V lookup: CDR1 SGHTA, CDR2 FQGNSA. The CDR3 spans 15 residues. Deletions cut 3 bases from V and 0 bases from J, with 6 bases between. The CDR3 DNA reads TGTGCCAGCAGCTTGGGTAACTCCTATAATTCACCCCTCCACTTT. Its protein product is CASSLGNSYNSPLHF.

The V gene is TRBV19, the J gene TRBJ1-5, with D unresolved. With 4 bases removed from V and 0 bases from J, the gap between germline ends came to 10 bases. The germline CDR1 and CDR2 sequences are LNHDA and SQIVND (reference sequence). This CDR3 region has 15 residues. The CDR3 DNA reads as TGTGCCAGTAGTAAGATGGAGAATAGCAATCAGCCCCAGCATTTT. As protein: CASSKMENSNQPQHF.

This chain connects TRBV27 to TRBJ1-6; no clear D gene. The V and J ends lost 2 bases and 6 bases respectively, with 5 bases between them. CDR1 is MNHEY, CDR2 SMNVEV, per germline (reference sequence). CDR3 size: 13 residues. The CDR3 region is CASSLTANSPLHF. CDR3 in DNA: TGTGCCAGCAGTTTAACGGCTAATTCACCCCTCCACTTT.

This chain uses TRBV28 with TRBJ2-7, with D possibly being TRBD1 (5 bases). Germline lookup yields CDR1 MDHEN and CDR2 SYDVKM. V was pared by 3 bases and J by 2 bases, with 8 bases between. CDR3 size: 13 residues. The DNA of the CDR3 is TGTGCCAGCAGTTTGGTCAGGGCCTACGAGCAGTACTTC. It encodes CASSLVRAYEQYF.

V usage is TRBV7-3 and J usage is TRBJ2-3, with TRBD2 matching over 11 bases. CDR3 length equals 18 residues. J was trimmed by 3 bases and V by 4 bases; bases with no gene match: 12. From germline, CDR1 is SGHTA and CDR2 FQGTGA. The CDR3 nucleotides are TGTGCCAGCAGCTCACACCCAAAATTAGCGGGGGGGACAGATACGCAGTATTTT. This sequence encodes CASSSHPKLAGGTDTQYF.

The CDR3 region has the DNA TGTGCCAGCAGCGGAGGGACGCGCGAGCAGTACTTC. This encodes CASSGGTREQYF. V is TRBV9 and J is TRBJ2-7; D might be TRBD1 or TRBD2, each matching 5 bases. Germline CDR1 is SGDLS and CDR2 is YYNGEE. CDR3 length: 12 amino acids. Trimming removed 3 bases from V and 6 bases from J, with 10 bases in between.

As regards this clone: The same CDR3 also results from other DNA sequences found in this sample. V is TRBV11-3 and J is TRBJ2-1, with 7 bases matching TRBD2. CDR3 size: 15 residues. Germline CDR1 SGHNT, CDR2 YENEEA. The trim removed 1 base at V and 0 bases at J, leaving 0 bases unmatched. CDR3 in DNA: TGTGCCAGCAGCTTAGGCGGGAGCTCCTACAATGAGCAGTTCTTC. Protein sequence: CASSLGGSSYNEQFF.

This chain joins TRBV28 and TRBJ1-6; 10 nucleotides agree with TRBD1. The CDR3 loop spans 15 amino acids. The V and J ends lost 7 bases and 8 bases, in that order; junction bases with no gene match: 8. Germline CDR1 MDHEN, CDR2 SYDVKM. CDR3 protein: CASNTGQGDDSPLHF. As DNA, the CDR3 is TGTGCCAGCAATACAGGACAGGGGGACGATTCACCCCTCCACTTT.

V is TRBV28 and J is TRBJ1-2; maybe TRBD1 (5 bases). Germline values: CDR1 MDHEN, CDR2 SYDVKM. Trimming removed 6 bases from V and 7 bases from J, with 21 bases in between. The CDR3 spans 15 residues. The CDR3 loop reads CASSQLGTGLGGYTF. The CDR3 DNA reads TGTGCCAGCAGCCAACTAGGGACTGGGTTGGGTGGCTACACCTTC.

The genes are TRBV27 and TRBJ2-2; D remains unclear. Germline values: CDR1 MNHEY, CDR2 SMNVEV (reference sequence). This CDR3 has 12 residues. With 3 bases removed from V and 4 bases from J, the gap between germline ends came to 3 bases. As DNA, the CDR3 is TGTGCCAGCAGTTTGTTCACCGGGGAGCTGTTTTTT. Protein sequence: CASSLFTGELFF.

The gene calls are TRBV4-3 and TRBJ2-7; TRBD1 matches at 9 bases. Germline V gene lookup returns CDR1 LGHNA and CDR2 YSLEER. The V gene end was trimmed by 0 bases and the J gene end by 1 base; junction bases not matched to a gene: 7. This CDR3 region has 17 residues. This CDR3 is CASSQERSGTGSYEQYF. The CDR3 nucleotides are TGCGCCAGCAGCCAAGAGAGGTCTGGGACAGGGTCCTACGAGCAGTACTTC.

The V and J genes are TRBV6-5 and TRBJ1-2, with 7 bases that match TRBD1. V was pared by 0 bases and J by 4 bases, with 5 bases of the junction left unmatched. The CDR3 is 15 residues long. Germline V gene data show CDR1 as MNHEY and CDR2 as SVGAGI. The CDR3 loop is CASSYSPDRIYGYTF. The CDR3 nucleotides read TGTGCCAGCAGTTACTCACCGGACAGGATCTATGGCTACACCTTC.

The rearrangement uses TRBV7-9 and TRBJ2-3; 7 bases agree with TRBD2. J gave up 4 bases and V 4 bases, and 11 bases lay outside the gene matches. Germline V gene lookup returns CDR1 SEHNR and CDR2 FQNEAQ (reference sequence). The CDR3 is 16 residues long. CDR3: CASSSGLDFTPDTQYF. In DNA, the CDR3 is TGTGCCAGCAGCTCCGGACTAGATTTTACCCCAGATACGCAGTATTTT. Full variable domain (missing parts from reference TRBV7-9 and TRBJ2-3): DTGVSQNPRHKITKRGQNVTFRCDPISEHNRLYWYRQTLGQGPEFLTYFQNEAQLEKSRLLSDRFSAERPKGSFSTLEIQRTEQGDSAMYLCASSSGLDFTPDTQYFGPGTRLTVL.

The chain has TRBV29-1 and TRBJ2-4; possibly TRBD2 for D (5 bases). V gave up 6 bases and J gave up 9 bases, with 12 bases separating them. The CDR3 is 11 amino acids. Germline values: CDR1 SQVTM, CDR2 ANQGSEA. CDR3 amino acids: CSVKDSSIQYF. CDR3 sequence (DNA): TGCAGCGTCAAGGACTCAAGCATTCAGTACTTC. The whole variable domain, filled in from reference TRBV29-1 and TRBJ2-4, reads SAVISQKPSRDICQRGTSLTIQCQVDSQVTMMFWYRQQPGQSLTLIATANQGSEATYESGFVIDKFPISRPNLTFSTLTVSNMSPEDSSIYLCSVKDSSIQYFGAGTRLSVL.

V usage is TRBV4-3 and J usage is TRBJ1-1; D unresolved. The CDR3 sequence is 13 residues long. V was trimmed by 3 bases and J by 1 base, leaving 6 bases between them. CDR1 and CDR2 from the germline V gene are LGHNA and YSLEER. CDR3 sequence (DNA): TGCGCCAGCAGCCACGGGGAGAACACTGAAGCTTTCTTT. Residues: CASSHGENTEAFF.